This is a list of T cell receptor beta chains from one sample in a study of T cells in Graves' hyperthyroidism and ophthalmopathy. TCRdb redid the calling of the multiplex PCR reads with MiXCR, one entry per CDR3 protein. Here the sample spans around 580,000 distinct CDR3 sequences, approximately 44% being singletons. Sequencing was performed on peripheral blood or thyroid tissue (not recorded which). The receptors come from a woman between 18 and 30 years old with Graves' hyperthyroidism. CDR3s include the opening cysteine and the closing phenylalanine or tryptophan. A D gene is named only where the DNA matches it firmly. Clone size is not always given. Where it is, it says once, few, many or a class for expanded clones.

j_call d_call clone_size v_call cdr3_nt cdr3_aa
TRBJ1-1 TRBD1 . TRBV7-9 TGTGCCACCAGCCTGGGGGGCAGGGGGGTCTTT CATSLGGRGVF
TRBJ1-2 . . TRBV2 TGTGCCAGCAGTGAATTTTGGGGGCAGGGTGTCTACACCTTC CASSEFWGQGVYTF
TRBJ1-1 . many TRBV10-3 TGTGCCATCAGTGACGTAGGCAGGGTGAACACTGAAGCTTTCTTT CAISDVGRVNTEAFF
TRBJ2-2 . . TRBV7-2 . CASSLVGESPGSCFF
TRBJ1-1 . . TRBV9 TGTGCCAGCAGCGTAGACTTTTCCTATGGCTACACTGAAGCTTTCTTT CASSVDFSYGYTEAFF
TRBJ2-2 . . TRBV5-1 TGCGCCAGCAGCTTGACGCGAAAGCAAAACACCGGGGAGCTGTTTTTT CASSLTRKQNTGELFF
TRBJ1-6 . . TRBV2 TGTGCCAGCAGTACCGGGACTCCAGGGGTAGGATCACCCCTCCACTTT CASSTGTPGVGSPLHF
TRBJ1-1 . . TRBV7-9 TGTGCCAGCAGCTTCTTTAGGGAAGCTTTCTTT CASSFFREAFF
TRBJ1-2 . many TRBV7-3 TGTGCCAGCAGCCAAACGGGTCGAAACTATGGCTACACCTTC CASSQTGRNYGYTF
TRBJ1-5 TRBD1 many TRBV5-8 TGTGCCAGCAGCTGGGACAGTCAGCCCCAGCATTTT CASSWDSQPQHF
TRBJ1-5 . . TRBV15 TGTGCCGCCAGCAGCCCGGGGTCGGGTCAGCCCCAGCATTTT CAASSPGSGQPQHF
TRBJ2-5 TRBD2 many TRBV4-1 TGCGCCAGCAGCCTGGGGACTACCCAAGAGACCCAGTACTTC CASSLGTTQETQYF
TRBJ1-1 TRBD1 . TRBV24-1 TGTGCCACCCGGGACAGGGGGCGCGGCCCTGAAGCTTTCTTT CATRDRGRGPEAFF
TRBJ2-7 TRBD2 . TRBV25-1 TGTGCCAGCAGTGCCTTCCAGCGGGACGGTCACTACGAGCAGTACTTC CASSAFQRDGHYEQYF
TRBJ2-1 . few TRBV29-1 TGCAGCGTTGATCGGGGGCCCGTGGGCAATGAGCAGTTCTTC CSVDRGPVGNEQFF
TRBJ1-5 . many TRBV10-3 TGTGCCATCAAAGCGGGGGGCAATCAGCCCCAGCATTTT CAIKAGGNQPQHF
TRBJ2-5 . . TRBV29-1 TGCAGCTTTAGGCCAGGGGAGACCCAGTACTTC CSFRPGETQYF
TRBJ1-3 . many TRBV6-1 TGTGCCAGCAGTGAAGCTATGACCTCTGGAAACACCATATATTTT CASSEAMTSGNTIYF
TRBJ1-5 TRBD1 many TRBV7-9 TGTGCCAGCCGAGGGACAGGGGAGGGCAATCAGCCCCAGCATTTT CASRGTGEGNQPQHF
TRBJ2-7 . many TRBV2 TGTGCCAGCAGTGCATTTCAGGGGTTCGACGAGCAGTACTTC CASSAFQGFDEQYF
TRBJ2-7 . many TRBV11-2 TGTGCCAGCAGCTCCCAGCCTGTCGAGCAGTACTTC CASSSQPVEQYF
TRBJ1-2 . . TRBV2 TGTGCCAGCAGTGAAAGAGCGGGATATGGCCACACCTTC CASSERAGYGHTF
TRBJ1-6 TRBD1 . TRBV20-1 TGCAGTGCTAGGGAGACAGGGAGTAATTCACCCCTCCACTTT CSARETGSNSPLHF
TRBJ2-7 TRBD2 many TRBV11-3 TGTGCCAGCAGCTTCGGGGGGTCGGGGAGCTACGAGCAGTACTTC CASSFGGSGSYEQYF
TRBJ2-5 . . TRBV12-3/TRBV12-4 TGTGCCAGCAGTACGCCCGGGGGGCATGAGACCCAGTACTTC CASSTPGGHETQYF